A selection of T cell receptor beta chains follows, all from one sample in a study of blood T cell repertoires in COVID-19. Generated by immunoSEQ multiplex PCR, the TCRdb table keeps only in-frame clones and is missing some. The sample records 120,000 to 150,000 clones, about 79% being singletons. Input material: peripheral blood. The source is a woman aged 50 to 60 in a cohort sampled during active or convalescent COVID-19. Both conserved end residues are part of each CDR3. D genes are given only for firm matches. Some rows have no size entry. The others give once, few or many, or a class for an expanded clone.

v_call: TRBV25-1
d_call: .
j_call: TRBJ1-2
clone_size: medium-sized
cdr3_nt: TGTGCCAGCAGTGACACGGTCCTAACAGGTAGCTATGGCTACACCTTC
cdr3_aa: CASSDTVLTGSYGYTF

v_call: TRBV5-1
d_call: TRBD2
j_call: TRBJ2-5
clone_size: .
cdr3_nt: TGCGCCAGCAGCCCCCAGGCGGGGGGCTTAGAGACCCAGTACTTC
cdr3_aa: CASSPQAGGLETQYF

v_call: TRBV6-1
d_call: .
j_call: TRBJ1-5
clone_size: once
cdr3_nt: TGTGCCAGCAGTGTCACCGGGACACCTCAAGGGTTGCCCCAGCATTTT
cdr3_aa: CASSVTGTPQGLPQHF

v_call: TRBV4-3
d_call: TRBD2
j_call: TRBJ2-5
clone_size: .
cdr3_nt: TGCGCCAGCAGCCAAGAACCAGCGGGGGACGCGACCCAGTACTTC
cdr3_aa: CASSQEPAGDATQYF

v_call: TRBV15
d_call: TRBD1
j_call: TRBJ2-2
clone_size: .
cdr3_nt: TGTGCCACCAGCAAGACAGGGGTAGCCACCGGGGAGCTGTTTTTT
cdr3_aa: CATSKTGVATGELFF

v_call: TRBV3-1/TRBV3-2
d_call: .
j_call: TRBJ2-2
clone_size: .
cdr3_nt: TGTGCCAGCAGCCATTTCGGCACCGGGGAGCTGTTTTTT
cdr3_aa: CASSHFGTGELFF

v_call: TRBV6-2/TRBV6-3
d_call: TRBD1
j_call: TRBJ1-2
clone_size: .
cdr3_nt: TGTGCCAGCAGTTCCCCGGGACAGGGGAACTATGGCTACACCTTC
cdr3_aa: CASSSPGQGNYGYTF

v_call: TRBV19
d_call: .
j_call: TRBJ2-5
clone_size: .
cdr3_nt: TGTGCCCCCCTAGGGGGGGAAAGACAAGAGACCCAGTACTTC
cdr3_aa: CAPLGGERQETQYF

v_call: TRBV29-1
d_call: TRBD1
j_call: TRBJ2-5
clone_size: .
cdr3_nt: TGCAGCGGGACAGGGGGCGGCGAGACCCAGTACTTC
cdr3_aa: CSGTGGGETQYF

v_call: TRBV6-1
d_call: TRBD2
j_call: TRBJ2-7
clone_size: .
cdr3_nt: TGTGCCAGCAGTGACCAGAGCGGGGGTATAGCCTACGAGCAGTACTTC
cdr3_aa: CASSDQSGGIAYEQYF

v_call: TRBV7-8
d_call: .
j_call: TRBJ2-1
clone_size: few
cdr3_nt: TGTGCCAGCAGCCCCGAATCAGGGGTCTCCTACAATGAGCAGTTCTTC
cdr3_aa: CASSPESGVSYNEQFF

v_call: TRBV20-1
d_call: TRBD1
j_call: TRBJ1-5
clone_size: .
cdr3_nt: TGCAGTGCTAGTCCCACAGGGGATGGTCAGCCCCAGCATTTT
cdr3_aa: CSASPTGDGQPQHF

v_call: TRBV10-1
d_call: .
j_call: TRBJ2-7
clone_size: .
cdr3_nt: TGCGCCAGCATGGCCCGTGGCGAGGGGGTGCAGTACTTC
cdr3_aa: CASMARGEGVQYF

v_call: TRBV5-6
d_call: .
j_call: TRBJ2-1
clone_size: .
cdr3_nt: TGTGCCAGCAGCTTCTCGCGACACCTCTACAATGAGCAGTTCTTC
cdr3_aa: CASSFSRHLYNEQFF

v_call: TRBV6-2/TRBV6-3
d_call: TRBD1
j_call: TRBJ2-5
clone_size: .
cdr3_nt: TGTGCCAGCAGTTGGACAGGGAGGTCCGAGACCCAGTACTTC
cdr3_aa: CASSWTGRSETQYF

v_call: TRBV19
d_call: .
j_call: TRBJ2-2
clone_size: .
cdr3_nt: TGTGCCAGCCGCGGGGTCACCGGGGAGCTGTTTTTT
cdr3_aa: CASRGVTGELFF

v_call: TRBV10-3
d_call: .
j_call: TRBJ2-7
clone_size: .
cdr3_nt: TGTGCCATCAGTCCACCGTCGGGTAACGAGCAGTACTTC
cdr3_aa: CAISPPSGNEQYF

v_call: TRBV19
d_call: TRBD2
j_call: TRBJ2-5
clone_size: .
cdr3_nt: TGTGCCAGTAACCTAGCGGGCGAGACCCAGTACTTC
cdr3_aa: CASNLAGETQYF

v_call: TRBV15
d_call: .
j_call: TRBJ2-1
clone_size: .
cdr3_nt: TGTGCCACCAGCAGACCGACCCGACAGGTTCCTGAGCAGTTCTTC
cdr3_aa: CATSRPTRQVPEQFF

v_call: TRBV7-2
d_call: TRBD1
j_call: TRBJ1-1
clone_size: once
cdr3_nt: TGTGCCAGCAGCTTCCCCGGACAGGGCCTTTACACTGAAGCTTTCTTT
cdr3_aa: CASSFPGQGLYTEAFF

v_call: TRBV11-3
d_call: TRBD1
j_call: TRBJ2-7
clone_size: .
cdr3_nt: TGTGCCAGCAGCTTAGAAGGGGGCTCTAACGAGCAGTACTTC
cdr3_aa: CASSLEGGSNEQYF

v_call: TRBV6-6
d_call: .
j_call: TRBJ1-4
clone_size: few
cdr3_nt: TGTGCCAGCAGTGCGCACGGGGGGGTTGAAAAACTGTTTTTT
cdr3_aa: CASSAHGGVEKLFF

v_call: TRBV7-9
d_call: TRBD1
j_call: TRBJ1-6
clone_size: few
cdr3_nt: TGTGCCAGCAGCTTCATCACCGGGACAGGGGTGAATTCACCCCTCCACTTT
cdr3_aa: CASSFITGTGVNSPLHF

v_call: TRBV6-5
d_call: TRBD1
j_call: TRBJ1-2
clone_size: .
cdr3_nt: TGTGCCAGCAGTTACTCATACAGGGGCCCCTATGGCTACACCTTC
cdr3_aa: CASSYSYRGPYGYTF

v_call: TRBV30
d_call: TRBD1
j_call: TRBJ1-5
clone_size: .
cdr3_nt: TGTGCCTGGAGTTATTCGACAGGGTCTGGTCAGCCCCAGCATTTT
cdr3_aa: CAWSYSTGSGQPQHF

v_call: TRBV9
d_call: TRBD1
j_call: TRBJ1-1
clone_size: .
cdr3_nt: TGTGCCAGCAGCGTAGGATCAGGGGGCGAAGCTTTCTTT
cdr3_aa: CASSVGSGGEAFF

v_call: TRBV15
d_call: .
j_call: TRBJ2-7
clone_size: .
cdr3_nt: TGTGCCACCAGCAGAGCGGTCGGGCAGGGGACCTACGAGCAGTACTTC
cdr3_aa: CATSRAVGQGTYEQYF

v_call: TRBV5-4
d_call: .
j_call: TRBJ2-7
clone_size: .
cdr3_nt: TGTGCCAGCAGCGACAGGCTCGACGAGCAGTACTTC
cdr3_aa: CASSDRLDEQYF

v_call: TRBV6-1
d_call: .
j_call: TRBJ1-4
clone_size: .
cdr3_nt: TGTGCCAGCAGAGGGAGAGCAACTAATGAAAAACTGTTTTTT
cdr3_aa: CASRGRATNEKLFF